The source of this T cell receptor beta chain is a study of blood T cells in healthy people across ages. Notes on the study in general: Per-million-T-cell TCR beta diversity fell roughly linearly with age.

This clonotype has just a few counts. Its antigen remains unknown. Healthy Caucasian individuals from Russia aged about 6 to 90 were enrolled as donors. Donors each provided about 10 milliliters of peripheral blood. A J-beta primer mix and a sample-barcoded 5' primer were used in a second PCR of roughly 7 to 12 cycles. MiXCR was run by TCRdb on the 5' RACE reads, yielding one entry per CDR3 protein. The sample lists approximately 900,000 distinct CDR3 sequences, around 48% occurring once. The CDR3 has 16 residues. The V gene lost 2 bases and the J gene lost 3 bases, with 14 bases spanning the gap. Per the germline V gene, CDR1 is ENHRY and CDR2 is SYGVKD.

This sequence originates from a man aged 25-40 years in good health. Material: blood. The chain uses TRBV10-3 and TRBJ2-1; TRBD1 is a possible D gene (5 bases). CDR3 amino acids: CAISEGVGVYYNEQFF. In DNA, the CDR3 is TGTGCCATCAGTGAGGGGGTAGGGGTCTACTACAATGAGCAGTTCTTC.